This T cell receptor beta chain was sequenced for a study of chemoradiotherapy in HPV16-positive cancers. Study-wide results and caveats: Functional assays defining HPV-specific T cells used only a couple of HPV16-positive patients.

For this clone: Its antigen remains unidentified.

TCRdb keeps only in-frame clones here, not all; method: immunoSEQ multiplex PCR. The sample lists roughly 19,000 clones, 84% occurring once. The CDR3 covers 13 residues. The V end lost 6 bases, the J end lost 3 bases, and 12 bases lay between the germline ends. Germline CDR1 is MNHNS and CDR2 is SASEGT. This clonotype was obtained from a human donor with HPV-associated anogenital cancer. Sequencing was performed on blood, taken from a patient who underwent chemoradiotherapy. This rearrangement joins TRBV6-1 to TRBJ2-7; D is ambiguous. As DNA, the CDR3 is TGTGCCAGCAGGAGTTTCAGTTACTACGAGCAGTACTTC. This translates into CASRSFSYYEQYF.